This T cell receptor beta chain was identified during a study of graft-versus-host responses after intestinal transplantation. CDR1 is SGHVS and CDR2 is FNYEAQ in the germline V gene. This CDR3 is built from 12 residues. The V end was cut by 8 bases, the J end by 0 bases, with 5 bases between. As for this clone: The antigen remains unidentified.

Data came from immunoSEQ multiplex PCR; TCRdb stores just in-frame clones and leaves some out. The sample shows 60,000 to 90,000 clones, about 90% of them seen only once. Here the sequenced sample was unstimulated CD8+ T cells sorted from spleen or lymph node cells, taken before intestinal transplant. The clonotype comes from a human donor who received an intestinal transplant. The chain links TRBV7-6 to TRBJ1-3, with D hard to call. CDR3 nucleotide sequence: TGTGCCAGCCGCGGCTCTGGAAACACCATATATTTT. Translation gives CASRGSGNTIYF.